Listed below are T cell receptor beta chains from one sample, sequenced in a study of identical twins. TCRdb redid the calling of the 5' RACE reads with MiXCR, one entry per CDR3 protein. The sample yields hundreds of thousands of distinct CDR3 sequences, over 8.5% seen once. These data were also reused for a study on yellow fever vaccine responses in identical twins.

The sample taken for sequencing was PBMCs. The receptors here all came from a woman aged 18-29 years in good health. Each CDR3 is given with its conserved first and last residue. The D gene is left open where the match is weak. Rows give clone size only sometimes, using once, few, many, or a class for an expanded clone.

.	TRBV5-1	many	TRBJ2-7	TGCGCCAGCAGCTTTAAGAAAGCACAGGCGACCTACGAGCAGTACTTC	CASSFKKAQATYEQYF
.	TRBV5-1	few	TRBJ2-4	TGCGCCAGCAGCCCTGAAACTAGCAGGAACATTCAGTACTTC	CASSPETSRNIQYF
.	TRBV4-1	.	TRBJ2-5	TGCGCCAGCAGCCAAGGGGGACTTGGCGAGACCCAGTACTTC	CASSQGGLGETQYF
TRBD2	TRBV5-6	many	TRBJ2-1	TGTGCCAGCAGCGCGACTAGCGTCCTTTACAATGAGCAGTTCTTC	CASSATSVLYNEQFF
.	TRBV6-5	many	TRBJ2-5	TGTGCCAGCAGTTACTCATGGCCTCTTGTGGAGACCCAGTACTTC	CASSYSWPLVETQYF
.	TRBV12-3/TRBV12-4	many	TRBJ1-2	TGTGCCAGCACGATTGCAGGTGCCGCCTATGGCTACACCTTC	CASTIAGAAYGYTF
TRBD2	TRBV28	.	TRBJ2-2	TGTGCCAGCAGTTATCTAGCGGGGGGTCTGAACACCGGGGAGCTGTTTTTT	CASSYLAGGLNTGELFF
TRBD2	TRBV15	.	TRBJ2-5	TGTGCCACCAGCGGGGGGGGACGGGGGTCCCAGTACTTC	CATSGGGRGSQYF
TRBD2	TRBV11-2	many	TRBJ2-7	TGTGCCAGCAGCACCCTCGGGACTAGCGGATCCTACGAGCAGTACTTC	CASSTLGTSGSYEQYF
.	TRBV20-1	.	TRBJ1-4	TGCAGTACTTCCGGGGGGATTAATGAAAAACTGTTTTTT	CSTSGGINEKLFF
.	TRBV5-1	once	TRBJ1-2	TGCGCCAGCAGCCAACCGAATAACTATGGCTACACCTTC	CASSQPNNYGYTF
TRBD1	TRBV7-2	.	TRBJ2-1	TGTGCCAGCAGCCCAGGGGGTCGGGCCTACAATGAGCAGTTCTTC	CASSPGGRAYNEQFF
.	TRBV19	.	TRBJ2-2	TGTGCCAGTACCCCGTACACCGGGGAGCTGTTTTTT	CASTPYTGELFF
.	TRBV24-1	many	TRBJ2-3	TGTGCCACCAAGAGTCCCGGGGATACGCAGTATTTT	CATKSPGDTQYF
TRBD2	TRBV12-3/TRBV12-4	many	TRBJ2-5	TGTGCCAGCAGCCCCTTTACTAGCGGGAAGGCGGAGACCCAGTACTTC	CASSPFTSGKAETQYF
TRBD2	TRBV20-1	.	TRBJ2-7	TGCAGTGCTAGACCACGGACTAGCGGGGCCTCCTACGAGCAGTACTTC	CSARPRTSGASYEQYF
TRBD1	TRBV5-1	.	TRBJ1-1	TGCGCCAGCAGCTTACAGGGGATAAACACTGAAGCTTTCTTT	CASSLQGINTEAFF
TRBD2	TRBV7-2	few	TRBJ2-1	TGTGCCAGCAGCCACAGACTAGCGGGGTCCTACAATGAGCAGTTCTTC	CASSHRLAGSYNEQFF
.	TRBV12-5	few	TRBJ2-1	TGTGCTAGTGGTTTCCCCGGACAGGCCGGGGGCTACAATGAGCAGTTCTTC	CASGFPGQAGGYNEQFF
TRBD2	TRBV24-1	few	TRBJ2-5	TGTGCCACCAGTGACCCTACTAGCGGGGGAGGAGAGAGCCAGTACTTC	CATSDPTSGGGESQYF
.	TRBV5-1	few	TRBJ1-2	TGCGCCAGCAGCTTGGTGGGCAGCACTAACTATGGCTACACCTTC	CASSLVGSTNYGYTF
TRBD1	TRBV7-9	many	TRBJ1-3	TGTGCCAGCAGCTCAACAGGGGCAGGAAACACCATATATTTT	CASSSTGAGNTIYF
.	TRBV7-2	many	TRBJ2-3	TGTGCCAGCAGGCGTAGCGAGGTCTGGGATACGCAGTATTTT	CASRRSEVWDTQYF
TRBD2	TRBV4-1	.	TRBJ2-3	TGCGCCAGCAGCCCTATGGGACTAGCGGCAGGAGATACGCAGTATTTT	CASSPMGLAAGDTQYF
.	TRBV11-1	few	TRBJ2-1	TGTGCCAGCAGCCGAAGGACCGGGGGCAATGAGCAGTTCTTC	CASSRRTGGNEQFF
TRBD1	TRBV28	.	TRBJ2-3	TGTGCCAGCAGTTTGACAGGGGCAGTGACAGATACGCAGTATTTT	CASSLTGAVTDTQYF
.	TRBV6-5	.	TRBJ2-5	TGTGCCAGCAGTTACTCCCTAGCCGTCCAAGAGACCCAGTACTTC	CASSYSLAVQETQYF
TRBD1	TRBV20-1	few	TRBJ2-7	TGCAGTGCTAGACCCGGGACCGGGACAGGGGGTTTATACGAGCAGTACTTC	CSARPGTGTGGLYEQYF
TRBD2	TRBV14	.	TRBJ2-2	TGTGCCAGCAGCCCCCTAGCGGGAGATGGCGGGGAGCTGTTTTTT	CASSPLAGDGGELFF
.	TRBV7-9	many	TRBJ2-4	TGTGCCAGCAGCCCACGACTAAAGGTTCGGGAAAACATTCAGTACTTC	CASSPRLKVRENIQYF
TRBD1	TRBV6-1	.	TRBJ2-5	TGTGCCAGCAGGCCGGACAGGGGGGTTCGGGGGGCCCAGTACTTC	CASRPDRGVRGAQYF
TRBD2	TRBV5-1	once	TRBJ2-7	TGCGCCAGCAGCTTTTGGACTAGCGGGGGGCTTGGGTCCTACGAGCAGTACTTC	CASSFWTSGGLGSYEQYF
.	TRBV11-1	many	TRBJ2-1	TGTGCCAGCAGCTTAATGGGGCAGCCCAATGAGCAGTTCTTC	CASSLMGQPNEQFF
TRBD2	TRBV5-6	few	TRBJ2-1	TGTGCCAGCAGCTTGGTTAGCGGGGGGCCGAATGAGCAGTTCTTC	CASSLVSGGPNEQFF
TRBD1	TRBV7-9	few	TRBJ2-7	TGTGCCAGCAGCTTGAGGGACAGGGGCGGCGAGCAGTACTTC	CASSLRDRGGEQYF
.	TRBV5-1	.	TRBJ2-5	TGCGCCAGCAGCTTGGCCTCCAGCGTGAAAGAGACCCAGTACTTC	CASSLASSVKETQYF
.	TRBV4-2	.	TRBJ1-2	TGTGCCAGCAGCCAAGAATCAGGGAGACTAGGCTACACCTTC	CASSQESGRLGYTF
.	TRBV21-1	few	TRBJ2-7	TGTGCCAGCAGCAAAGCGTCTGGGGTCGGCTACGAGCAGTACTTC	CASSKASGVGYEQYF
TRBD1	TRBV5-1	many	TRBJ2-3	TGCGCCAGCTACGCCGGGACAGGCCTTTCCTCTAGCACAGATACGCAGTATTTT	CASYAGTGLSSSTDTQYF
.	TRBV2	once	TRBJ2-7	TGTGCCAGCAGGACCATCTTTTTGGAGAAAGAGCGGAAGGAACTCGAGCAGTACTTC	CASRTIFLEKERKELEQYF
TRBD2	TRBV20-1	few	TRBJ2-7	TGCAGTGCCCTCCGAAGCGGGAGAAACCACGAGCAGTACTTC	CSALRSGRNHEQYF
TRBD2	TRBV20-1	.	TRBJ2-1	TGCAGTGCTAGAGATGGGGGGGGTTCTAACTACAATGAGCAGTTCTTC	CSARDGGGSNYNEQFF
.	TRBV6-2/TRBV6-3	many	TRBJ2-7	TGTGGAAGGCGGGGGCAGGACAGATCCTCCTACGAGCAGTACTTC	CGRRGQDRSSYEQYF
TRBD2	TRBV24-1	few	TRBJ2-3	TGTGCCACCAGTGACCCCAGCGGGACCACAGATACGCAGTATTTT	CATSDPSGTTDTQYF
TRBD1	TRBV5-1	few	TRBJ2-7	TGCGCCAGCAGCAGAGGACAGGGCGGCCGCTACGAGCAGTACTTC	CASSRGQGGRYEQYF
TRBD2	TRBV11-2	few	TRBJ2-3	TGTGCCAGCAGCGGACTAGCGGGAGTTCTATCAAGCACAGATACGCAGTATTTT	CASSGLAGVLSSTDTQYF
TRBD1	TRBV4-3	.	TRBJ2-3	TGCGCCAGCAGCGCCCAACAGGGGAGCACAGATACGCAGTATTTT	CASSAQQGSTDTQYF
.	TRBV11-2	.	TRBJ2-1	TGTGCCAGCAGCCTTACTACCCCCAATGAGCAGTTCTTC	CASSLTTPNEQFF
.	TRBV11-2	many	TRBJ2-7	TGTGCCAGCAGCTTAGATTCGTCGAACTCCTACGAGCAGTACTTC	CASSLDSSNSYEQYF
TRBD1	TRBV7-3	many	TRBJ1-2	TGTGCCAGCAGCTTGGGGACAGGTTTGACTGAGGGCTACACCTTC	CASSLGTGLTEGYTF
TRBD1	TRBV12-3/TRBV12-4	many	TRBJ1-2	TGTGCCAGCAGTTTTGACAGGGCTAACTATGGCTACACCTTC	CASSFDRANYGYTF
TRBD2	TRBV7-9	.	TRBJ2-3	TGTGCCAGCAGCTCCGGCGGGAGAGAGCCAGATACGCAGTATTTT	CASSSGGREPDTQYF
.	TRBV6-5	.	TRBJ1-6	TGTGCCAGCAGTTACTCCCGGGACGAGGGAAGCCCCTATAATTCACCCCTCCACTTT	CASSYSRDEGSPYNSPLHF
.	TRBV27	many	TRBJ2-7	TGTGCCAGCAGTTTAATCTCCTCCTACGAGCAGTACTTC	CASSLISSYEQYF
TRBD2	TRBV7-3	few	TRBJ2-3	TGTGCCAGCAGCTCAATAGCGGGGGGGTTCGCAGATACGCAGTATTTT	CASSSIAGGFADTQYF
.	TRBV14	many	TRBJ2-3	TGTGCCAGCAGCCCTTTCCTTGGAGATACGCAGTATTTT	CASSPFLGDTQYF
TRBD2	TRBV2	.	TRBJ2-1	TGTGCCTGCAGTTCGGGACTAGCGGGCCTTAGCTCCTACAATGAGCAGTTCTTC	CACSSGLAGLSSYNEQFF